The next 17 T cell receptor beta chains were all read from a single sample in a study of identical twins. In TCRdb, the 5' RACE reads were re-called with MiXCR into one record per CDR3 protein. Among 1.5 million to 2 million distinct CDR3 sequences listed, roughly a third were seen once. The sequenced sample consisted of cord blood. Receptors originate from a newborn girl in good health.

The rearrangement links TRBV20-1 to TRBJ2-1; the match to TRBD2 covers 7 bases. With 5 bases clipped from V and 4 bases from J, the junction kept 11 bases outside the gene matches. CDR3 length: 15 residues. In germline, CDR1 is DFQATT, CDR2 SNEGSKA (reference sequence). In DNA form, the CDR3 reads TGCAGTGCTCGGGCTATAGCGGGTGTTTACAATGAGCAGTTCTTC. It specifies CSARAIAGVYNEQFF.

The chain links TRBV15 to TRBJ2-1; TRBD2 is a possible D gene (6 bases). This CDR3 has 14 amino acids. Germline CDR1 and CDR2: LNHNV and YYDKDF (reference sequence). Trimming took off 5 bases at V and 3 bases at J, with 11 bases between the two ends. In nucleotides, the CDR3 is TGTGCCACCAGCCCGACTAGAAACTACAATGAGCAGTTCTTC. This sequence encodes CATSPTRNYNEQFF.

This clonotype has just a few counts. The chain recombines TRBV6-5 with TRBJ2-3, with 7 bases that match TRBD2. V lost 1 base and J lost 0; bases outside the gene matches: 4. CDR3 size: 16 residues. CDR1 and CDR2 from the germline V gene are MNHEY and SVGAGI. For the CDR3, the DNA is TGTGCCAGCAGTTACTATCCTAGCGGCAGCACAGATACGCAGTATTTT. This translates into CASSYYPSGSTDTQYF.

This clonotype was counted a few times. The V and J genes are TRBV6-6 and TRBJ2-3; tentative D call: TRBD2 (6 bases). Germline loops: CDR1 MNHNY, CDR2 SVGAGI (reference sequence). The CDR3 runs to 15 residues. Trimming stripped 6 bases from V and 4 bases from J, with 17 bases between. This CDR3 reads CASREKGTAADTQYF. CDR3 in DNA: TGTGCCAGCAGGGAGAAGGGGACTGCCGCAGATACGCAGTATTTT.

In this sample, this clonotype turned up a few times. This chain links TRBV20-1 with TRBJ2-7, with TRBD1 matching over 7 bases. Germline V gives CDR1 DFQATT, CDR2 SNEGSKA (reference sequence). The CDR3 sequence is 12 residues long. With 5 bases clipped from V and 2 bases from J, the junction kept 3 bases outside the gene matches. In DNA, the CDR3 is TGCAGTGCTGGGGGACAGACCTACGAGCAGTACTTC. It encodes CSAGGQTYEQYF.

V usage is TRBV11-2 and J usage is TRBJ2-1; TRBD1 matches at 7 bases. Germline CDR1 reads SGHAT; CDR2 reads FQNNGV. The CDR3 is 16 amino acids. The J segment lost 5 bases and the V segment lost 1 base, leaving 8 bases of the junction unmatched. CDR3 DNA sequence: TGTGCCAGCAGCTTAGTACCCCTAGGGGGCCACAATGAGCAGTTCTTC. Amino acids: CASSLVPLGGHNEQFF.

This clonotype was observed a handful of times. The chain joins TRBV20-1 to TRBJ2-1; the D gene is possibly TRBD2 (6 bases). This CDR3 comprises 14 residues. Germline V gene data show CDR1 as DFQATT and CDR2 as SNEGSKA (reference sequence). V was clipped by 3 bases and J by 2 bases, with 11 bases between them. The CDR3 nucleotides are TGCAGTGCTAGTTTGACTAGAGCCTACAATGAGCAGTTCTTC. This codes for CSASLTRAYNEQFF.

Concerning this clonotype itself: The junction shows a germline mismatch at one end, possibly a read error. The CDR3 DNA sequence: TGCGCCAGCAGCCAAGGTCCTGCGGGGAGCTCCACAGCTACGCAGTATTTT. This sequence encodes CASSQGPAGSSTATQYF. J is TRBJ2-3 and V is TRBV4-1; a possible D gene is TRBD2 (6 bases). CDR3 length: 17 amino acids. Germline V CDR1 and CDR2: MGHRA, YSYEKL.

This clonotype has just a few counts. The chain has TRBV5-1 and TRBJ2-1; a possible D gene is TRBD1 (6 bases). The CDR3 length is 14 residues. V lost 4 bases, J lost 5 bases, and 13 bases lay in between. Per the germline V gene, CDR1 is SGHRS and CDR2 is YFSETQ. CDR3 bases: TGCGCCAGCAGCCCTCAAACAGGGAACAATGAGCAGTTCTTC. Its protein product is CASSPQTGNNEQFF.

Comments on this clonotype: This sequence may be a read error, since a much larger clone differs from it by one base. The J gene is TRBJ2-5, the V gene TRBV29-1; a weak D match, TRBD2 (6 bases). The end of the DNA aligns better with TRBJ2-7, so the J call may be wrong. Germline-derived CDR1 and CDR2 are SQVTM and ANQGSEA. CDR3 length: 13 residues. The chain's CDR3 is CCVVDRGNYEQYF. The CDR3, as DNA: TGCTGCGTTGTCGACCGGGGGAACTACGAGCAGTACTTC.

The chain links TRBV29-1 to TRBJ1-1; D ambiguous. Looked up from germline, CDR1 is SQVTM and CDR2 is ANQGSEA. This CDR3 has 12 amino acids. Trimming took off 7 bases at V and 0 bases at J, with 9 bases between the two ends. Here the CDR3 reads CSGTSLNTEAFF. The CDR3 DNA reads as TGCAGCGGGACTTCCCTGAACACTGAAGCTTTCTTT.

This clonotype was recorded many times. V and J are TRBV11-2 and TRBJ2-5; 7 nucleotides match TRBD1. The J segment lost 4 bases and the V segment lost 5 bases, leaving 7 bases of the junction unmatched. The CDR3 has 14 residues. Germline V lookup: CDR1 SGHAT, CDR2 FQNNGV. CDR3 sequence (DNA): TGTGCCAGCAGCCATAGACAGGGAAGAGAGACCCAGTACTTC. This encodes CASSHRQGRETQYF.

This clonotype was detected ten times or more. This chain uses TRBV4-2 with TRBJ1-2, with D unclear. V was trimmed by 4 bases and J by 1 base, leaving 16 bases between them. The CDR3 runs to 16 residues. CDR1 is LGHNA and CDR2 is YNFKEQ in the germline V gene. Here the CDR3 reads CASSPEQAVLNYGYTF. The CDR3 DNA sequence: TGTGCCAGCAGCCCCGAACAAGCAGTGCTTAACTATGGCTACACCTTC.

V usage is TRBV6-4 and J usage is TRBJ2-7, with a possible D match to TRBD2 (5 bases). Between the trimmed V and J ends, which lost 0 bases and 7 bases, there was a span of 16 bases. Germline V gene sequence: CDR1 MRHNA, CDR2 SNTAGT. CDR3 length: 15 residues. CDR3 amino acids: CASSDSAGHPGEQYF. The CDR3 DNA is TGTGCCAGCAGTGACTCGGCAGGCCATCCGGGGGAGCAGTACTTC.

On this clonotype: Given a much more abundant clone one base away, this may be a read error. The chain combines TRBV29-1 with TRBJ1-2; D gene unclear. Germline values: CDR1 SQVTM, CDR2 ANQGSEA. This CDR3 is built from 14 residues. The V end lost 5 bases, the J end lost 5 bases, and 18 bases lay between the germline ends. CDR3 DNA sequence: TGCAGCGTTAACGTGATGCGGGTGGGGTATGGCTACACCTTC. Translated: CSVNVMRVGYGYTF.

V and J are TRBV29-1 and TRBJ2-1, with a possible D match to TRBD1 (6 bases). Trimming removed 7 bases at V and 3 bases at J, with 16 bases between. Germline assignment: CDR1 SQVTM and CDR2 ANQGSEA. The CDR3 length is 14 residues. This CDR3 is CSGLWQGLYNEQFF. The CDR3 DNA follows: TGCAGCGGGTTGTGGCAGGGGCTCTACAATGAGCAGTTCTTC.

This clonotype was seen once. This may stem from a read error, because a much larger clone lies one nucleotide away. The chain links TRBV24-1 to TRBJ2-3, with TRBD1 matching 10 bases. Trimming removed 2 bases from V and 8 bases from J; junction bases left unmatched: 3. The length of the CDR3 is 14 residues. Germline V gene sequence: CDR1 KGHDR, CDR2 SFDVKD. DNA of the CDR3: TGTGCCACCAGTGATTGGACAGGGGGAGCTACGCAGTATTTT. Encoded protein: CATSDWTGGATQYF.